The 20 T cell receptor beta chains given below trace back to one sample, sequenced in a study of T cells in Graves' hyperthyroidism and ophthalmopathy. Researchers amplified the TCR beta CDR3 regions from RNA transcripts. HTBI primers were employed in a first-round RT-PCR of the TCR CDR3. TCRdb fed the multiplex PCR reads into MiXCR, producing one record per CDR3 protein. The table lists some 550,000 distinct CDR3 sequences, around 20% of them singletons, with 26% in the top ten. The sequencing input was blood. Every receptor here comes from a man aged 18 to 29 with Graves' hyperthyroidism.

This rearrangement joins TRBV7-9 to TRBJ1-5, with 7 bases aligning to TRBD1. Germline V gene data show CDR1 as SEHNR and CDR2 as FQNEAQ (reference sequence). J gave up 4 bases and V 7 bases, and 4 bases lay outside the gene matches. The CDR3 is 13 amino acids. The CDR3 region has the DNA TGTGCCAGCAACGACAGGGATAATCAGCCCCAGCATTTT. Translation gives CASNDRDNQPQHF.

This clonotype has at least ten counts. The genes are TRBV28 and TRBJ1-5; D might be TRBD1 (5 bases). The CDR3 extends over 14 amino acids. Germline V lookup: CDR1 MDHEN, CDR2 SYDVKM. Trimming cost V 7 bases and J 0 bases, with 10 bases left between them. The CDR3 DNA follows: TGTGCCAGCAAGGAGGGGAATAGCAATCAGCCCCAGCATTTT. It yields the protein CASKEGNSNQPQHF.

This clonotype was observed many times. The gene calls are TRBV5-1 and TRBJ2-2; D call uncertain. V dropped 4 bases and J dropped 0 bases, with 7 bases sitting between them. CDR1 is SGHRS and CDR2 is YFSETQ in the germline V gene. The CDR3 spans 14 residues. The CDR3 nucleotides read TGCGCCAGCAGCCTACAAGCGAACACCGGGGAGCTGTTTTTT. Its translation: CASSLQANTGELFF.

In its sample, this clonotype was seen many times. The rearrangement joins TRBV24-1 to TRBJ1-5, with 7 bases that match TRBD1. The CDR3 is 15 residues long. Germline lookup yields CDR1 KGHDR and CDR2 SFDVKD. Trimming at V came to 9 bases and at J to 2 bases, leaving 9 bases not matched to a gene. The DNA for the CDR3 is TGTGCCACCTCGGAAGGGGGCGTCGGCAATCAGCCCCAGCATTTT. Its translation is CATSEGGVGNQPQHF.

The V and J genes are TRBV2 and TRBJ2-5; D not certain. The V end lost 7 bases, the J end lost 0 bases, and 3 bases lay between the germline ends. The CDR3 is made up of 11 amino acids. Germline CDR1 is SNHLY and CDR2 is FYNNEI. The CDR3 DNA follows: TGTGCCAGCAAAGACCAAGAGACCCAGTACTTC. Amino acids: CASKDQETQYF.

There are many counts of this clonotype. J is TRBJ1-5 and V is TRBV6-1; perhaps TRBD1 as D (5 bases). Germline CDR1 MNHNS, CDR2 SASEGT. The CDR3 is 14 amino acids. V was shortened by 6 bases and J by 3 bases, with 12 bases between the two germline ends. The CDR3 reads CASRDRGHNQPQHF. As DNA, the CDR3 is TGTGCCAGCAGGGACCGGGGCCACAATCAGCCCCAGCATTTT.

In its sample, this clonotype was seen a few times. J is TRBJ2-7 and V is TRBV5-6, with 9 bases identical to TRBD1. CDR1 and CDR2 from the germline V gene are SGHDT and YYEEEE. The CDR3 is 14 amino acids. J was trimmed by 4 bases and V by 3 bases; bases with no gene match: 5. The CDR3 here is CASSSWDREYEQYF. CDR3 DNA: TGTGCCAGCAGCTCTTGGGACAGGGAATACGAGCAGTACTTC.

The sample holds many counts of this clonotype. V usage is TRBV29-1 and J usage is TRBJ1-2; 8 bases line up with TRBD1. J lost 8 bases, V lost 3 bases, and 11 bases had no gene match. The CDR3 spans 14 residues. Germline V gene lookup returns CDR1 SQVTM and CDR2 ANQGSEA. The CDR3 spells CSVDLVGQGAGYTF. CDR3 DNA: TGCAGCGTTGACCTAGTAGGGCAGGGGGCGGGCTACACCTTC.

The chain employs TRBV19 and TRBJ1-2; D gene unclear. The CDR3 extends over 16 amino acids. Germline V lookup: CDR1 LNHDA, CDR2 SQIVND (reference sequence). Deletions cut 7 bases from V and 0 bases from J, with 18 bases between. CDR3 in DNA: TGTGCCAGTATCCCGATAAATTCCGAAGCTAACTATGGCTACACCTTC. Its protein product is CASIPINSEANYGYTF.

The sample holds many counts of this clonotype. The chain is built from TRBV19 and TRBJ1-1; weak D call: TRBD1 (5 bases). CDR3 length: 17 amino acids. The germline V and J ends were trimmed by 3 bases and 0 bases, with 17 bases remaining between them. Germline V gene sequence: CDR1 LNHDA, CDR2 SQIVND (reference sequence). CDR3: CASSISRWGEMNTEAFF. CDR3 DNA sequence: TGTGCCAGTAGTATCTCCCGGTGGGGGGAGATGAACACTGAAGCTTTCTTT.

This clonotype showed up many times. The V call is TRBV19, the J call TRBJ2-5; 10 bases align to TRBD2. From germline, CDR1 is LNHDA and CDR2 SQIVND (reference sequence). Trimming took 3 bases from V and 5 from J; bases not matched to a gene: 6. This CDR3 has 15 residues. The CDR3 here is CASSMLAGGSETQYF. The CDR3 nucleotides are TGTGCCAGTAGTATGTTAGCGGGGGGTTCTGAGACCCAGTACTTC. The full variable domain, with the rest looked up from reference TRBV19 and TRBJ2-5, is DGGITQSPKYLFRKEGQNVTLSCEQNLNHDAMYWYRQDPGQGLRLIYYSQIVNDFQKGDIAEGYSVSREKKESFPLTVTSAQKNPTAFYLCASSMLAGGSETQYFGPGTRLLVL.

The V and J genes are TRBV24-1 and TRBJ1-2; tentative D call: TRBD1 (5 bases). The CDR3 covers 13 residues. V was trimmed by 1 base and J by 8 bases, leaving 10 bases between them. Germline values: CDR1 KGHDR, CDR2 SFDVKD. The CDR3 nucleotides read TGTGCCACCAGTGATTTATCCGGGACGGGCTACACCTTC. Its protein product is CATSDLSGTGYTF.

This clonotype was observed at least ten times. V usage is TRBV20-1 and J usage is TRBJ1-2; maybe TRBD1 (5 bases). CDR3 length: 14 amino acids. Germline lookup yields CDR1 DFQATT and CDR2 SNEGSKA (reference sequence). Trimming shortened V by 0 bases and J by 4 bases, and 12 bases separated the two germline ends. The CDR3 DNA sequence: TGCAGTGCTAGAGACCCTGCCGGGGCCTATGGCTACACCTTC. This translates into CSARDPAGAYGYTF.

The gene calls are TRBV20-1 and TRBJ2-4; 7 bases agree with TRBD1. The CDR3 has 15 residues. V lost 1 base and J lost 2; bases outside the gene matches: 5. The germline gives CDR1 DFQATT, CDR2 SNEGSKA (reference sequence). The CDR3 loop reads CSARVSGGSKNIQYF. Written as DNA, the CDR3 is TGCAGTGCTAGAGTGTCAGGGGGTTCCAAAAACATTCAGTACTTC.

This clonotype came up many times. The chain links TRBV12-3 or TRBV12-4 to TRBJ1-2; 9 bases align to TRBD1. With V trimmed by 5 bases and J by 5 bases, 9 bases remained unmatched. The CDR3 spans 15 residues. The CDR3 region has the DNA TGTGCCAGCAGTGAGACAGGGGGAGCAGGTTATGGCTACACCTTC. The encoded protein is CASSETGGAGYGYTF.

There are many counts of this clonotype. The gene calls are TRBV6-1 and TRBJ1-3; D unresolved. Trimming shortened V by 4 bases and J by 4 bases, and 8 bases separated the two germline ends. CDR1 and CDR2 from the germline V gene are MNHNS and SASEGT. The CDR3 spans 13 residues. CDR3 sequence reads: CASSAGSGNTIYF. For the CDR3, the DNA is TGTGCCAGCAGTGCAGGTTCCGGAAACACCATATATTTT.

This chain links TRBV11-1 with TRBJ2-7; the D is unclear. V lost 1 base and J 0 bases, leaving 13 bases between the germline ends. Germline V gives CDR1 SGHAT, CDR2 FQDESV (reference sequence). There are 16 residues in the CDR3. The CDR3: CASSLEAVGSSYEQYF. DNA for the CDR3: TGTGCCAGCAGCTTAGAGGCGGTCGGAAGCTCCTACGAGCAGTACTTC. Full variable domain (missing parts from reference TRBV11-1 and TRBJ2-7): EAEVAQSPRYKITEKSQAVAFWCDPISGHATLYWYRQILGQGPELLVQFQDESVVDDSQLPKDRFSAERLKGVDSTLKIQPAELGDSAMYLCASSLEAVGSSYEQYFGPGTRLTVT.

The CDR3 loop reads CASSAHSFPGDGYTF. The CDR3 coding sequence is TGTGCCAGCAGCGCTCACAGCTTCCCAGGGGATGGCTACACCTTC. The chain carries TRBV9 and TRBJ1-2; maybe TRBD1 (6 bases). V lost 3 bases to trimming and J lost 6 bases, with 18 bases between them. This CDR3 has 15 residues. Germline V gene data show CDR1 as SGDLS and CDR2 as YYNGEE.

This clonotype showed up just once. V usage is TRBV12-5 and J usage is TRBJ1-3; 8 bases match TRBD1. Germline trimming cut 0 bases from V and 2 bases from J; bases unmatched to any gene: 6. The CDR3 has 17 residues. CDR1 LGHNT and CDR2 FRNRAP come from the germline V gene. The CDR3 reads CASGLVRVRGPGNTIYF. The CDR3 nucleotides are TGTGCTAGTGGTTTGGTACGTGTCAGGGGGCCTGGAAACACCATATATTTT.

This clonotype has a handful of counts. A junction boundary mismatches the germline segment, possibly from a read error. The chain is built from TRBV6-1 and TRBJ1-1, with D maybe TRBD1 (5 bases). This CDR3 contains 13 residues. Germline loops: CDR1 MNHNS, CDR2 SASEGT. DNA of the CDR3: TGTGCCAGCAGTGCAATCGGAGGGACTGATGCTTTCTTT. Protein product: CASSAIGGTDAFF.